A selection of T cell receptor beta chains follows, all from one sample in a study of blood T cell repertoires in COVID-19. The repertoire was sequenced with immunoSEQ multiplex PCR; TCRdb's copy has only in-frame clones and lacks some. The sample yields around 130,000 clones, about 84% seen once. The source material was peripheral blood. The receptors stem from an older woman with acute or convalescent COVID-19. The CDR3 runs from the conserved cysteine through the conserved F or W. D genes are given only for firm matches. The listing skips clone size in some rows; elsewhere it reads once, few, many or a size class.

D	size	V	J	CDR3	DNA
-	-	TRBV12-3/TRBV12-4	TRBJ1-4	CASRHGSGGKLFF	TGTGCCAGCAGACACGGATCCGGAGGAAAACTGTTTTTT
-	once	TRBV19	TRBJ1-2	CASVEGGLDYGYTF	TGTGCCAGTGTCGAGGGGGGGCTAGACTATGGCTACACCTTC
-	-	TRBV25-1	TRBJ1-2	CASSQGWGLYGYTF	TGTGCCAGCAGCCAGGGTTGGGGACTATATGGCTACACCTTC
-	once	TRBV6-1	TRBJ1-5	CASSDRVQQISNQPQHF	TGTGCCAGCAGTGACAGGGTACAGCAAATTAGCAATCAGCCCCAGCATTTT
-	-	TRBV24-1	TRBJ2-2	CATNGATGELFF	TGTGCCACCAACGGAGCCACCGGGGAGCTGTTTTTT
-	-	TRBV18	TRBJ2-1	CASSPPRAGSYNEQFF	TGTGCCAGCTCACCACCCAGGGCAGGCTCCTACAATGAGCAGTTCTTC
-	-	TRBV10-3	TRBJ1-2	CATGGAPVWYTF	TGTGCCACCGGGGGAGCCCCGGTGTGGTACACCTTC
-	-	TRBV21-1	TRBJ1-1	CASSKHGDRGGMNTEAFF	TGTGCCAGCAGCAAACATGGGGACAGGGGAGGGATGAACACTGAAGCTTTCTTT
-	-	TRBV19	TRBJ1-2	CASSPTGRGYTF	TGTGCCAGTAGCCCTACTGGGAGAGGCTACACCTTC
-	-	TRBV7-8	TRBJ1-1	CASSLQTLWTEAFF	TGTGCCAGCAGCTTACAGACACTCTGGACTGAAGCTTTCTTT
TRBD1	-	TRBV24-1	TRBJ1-2	CATSDYRGAHGYTF	TGTGCCACCAGTGATTACAGGGGGGCCCATGGCTACACCTTC
TRBD2	-	TRBV11-2	TRBJ2-6	CASSLFSGGAGANVLTF	TGTGCCAGCAGCTTATTTAGCGGGGGGGCTGGGGCCAACGTCCTGACTTTC
-	-	TRBV5-5	TRBJ1-1	CASSPQGLPNTEAFF	TGTGCCAGCAGTCCGCAGGGACTTCCTAACACTGAAGCTTTCTTT
-	-	TRBV20-1	TRBJ1-2	CSASQSDSGYTF	TGCAGTGCTAGTCAGTCCGATTCCGGCTACACCTTC
-	-	TRBV3-1/TRBV3-2	TRBJ2-2	CASSAMGGPDTGELFF	TGTGCCAGCAGCGCAATGGGGGGGCCGGACACCGGGGAGCTGTTTTTT
-	-	TRBV2	TRBJ2-1	CASILDRFNEQFF	-
-	-	TRBV5-4	TRBJ2-5	CASSLQGMETQYF	TGTGCCAGCAGCCTACAGGGAATGGAGACCCAGTACTTC
TRBD1	-	TRBV5-5	TRBJ1-2	CASSLGETGAGGYTF	TGTGCCAGCAGCTTGGGGGAGACAGGGGCCGGCGGCTACACCTTC
-	-	TRBV6-1	TRBJ2-2	CASSEAWSTGELFF	TGTGCCAGCAGTGAAGCGTGGAGTACCGGGGAGCTGTTTTTT
TRBD1	-	TRBV5-1	TRBJ1-6	CASTSTGTGLNSPLHF	TGCGCCAGCACATCTACTGGGACAGGTCTCAATTCACCCCTCCACTTT
TRBD2	-	TRBV5-1	TRBJ2-1	CASSLGITSGGVYNEQFF	TGCGCCAGCAGCTTGGGAATTACTAGCGGGGGGGTCTACAATGAGCAGTTCTTC
-	-	TRBV24-1	TRBJ1-1	CATSGRGGGEAFF	TGTGCCACCAGTGGCAGGGGAGGGGGTGAAGCTTTCTTT
-	-	TRBV5-4	TRBJ2-5	CASSLGQAHQETQYF	TGTGCCAGCAGCCTGGGGCAGGCACACCAAGAGACCCAGTACTTC
TRBD1	-	TRBV24-1	TRBJ1-1	CATSLPPGTAIYPRSEAFF	TGTGCCACCAGTCTTCCTCCCGGGACAGCAATTTACCCACGGTCTGAAGCTTTCTTT
-	-	TRBV5-1	TRBJ1-2	CASSQGGQYGYTF	TGCGCCAGTTCACAGGGTGGCCAATATGGCTACACCTTC
-	-	TRBV9	TRBJ2-7	CASSVDAFSYEQYF	TGTGCCAGCAGCGTAGACGCGTTCTCCTACGAGCAGTACTTC
-	-	TRBV6-1	TRBJ1-4	CASSAALLGSTNEKLFF	TGTGCCAGCAGTGCGGCCCTACTGGGCTCAACTAATGAAAAACTGTTTTTT
-	once	TRBV2	TRBJ1-2	CASSQQVGGYGYTF	TGTGCCAGCAGCCAGCAAGTGGGGGGTTATGGCTACACCTTC
-	-	TRBV2	TRBJ2-1	CASIHRNYNEQFF	TGTGCCAGCATCCACAGGAATTACAATGAGCAGTTCTTC
-	few	TRBV3-1/TRBV3-2	TRBJ1-2	CASRGGPGYGYTF	TGTGCCAGCAGAGGGGGACCGGGCTATGGCTACACCTTC
-	-	TRBV5-6	TRBJ1-1	CASSSLYTEAFF	TGTGCCAGCAGCTCCCTTTACACTGAAGCTTTCTTT
TRBD2	once	TRBV5-4	TRBJ2-7	CASSLAGLAGGRSEYF	TGTGCCAGCAGCTTGGCGGGACTAGCGGGGGGGAGATCGGAGTACTTC
TRBD1	-	TRBV7-9	TRBJ2-6	CASSGRRGRGQSGANVLTF	TGTGCCAGCTCGGGCCGCCGGGGTAGGGGGCAGTCTGGGGCCAACGTCCTGACTTTC
-	-	TRBV11-2	TRBJ2-3	CASSQPTRLASTDTQYF	TGTGCCAGCAGCCAACCCACTAGGCTAGCTAGCACAGATACGCAGTATTTT
TRBD1	-	TRBV18	TRBJ1-2	CASSLNRDRGPGRYGYTF	TGTGCCAGCTCCCTTAACCGGGACAGGGGCCCCGGCAGATATGGCTACACCTTC
-	few	TRBV2	TRBJ1-1	CASSRWPLREGANTEAFF	TGTGCCAGCAGCCGCTGGCCCCTCAGGGAAGGGGCGAACACTGAAGCTTTCTTT
-	few	TRBV18	TRBJ1-1	CASSPPQGYTEAFF	TGTGCCAGCTCACCACCACAGGGATACACTGAAGCTTTCTTT
TRBD1	-	TRBV2	TRBJ2-2	CAGRGQLNTGELFF	TGTGCCGGCAGGGGACAGTTGAACACCGGGGAGCTGTTTTTT
-	-	TRBV19	TRBJ1-1	CASRKSMNTEAFF	TGTGCCAGTAGAAAGAGCATGAACACTGAAGCTTTCTTT
TRBD1	-	TRBV6-5	TRBJ1-2	CASSRPTGQGYGYTF	TGTGCCAGCAGTAGACCCACCGGACAGGGCTATGGCTACACCTTC
TRBD1	-	TRBV2	TRBJ1-3	CASSGQGEVTIYF	TGTGCCAGCAGTGGACAGGGGGAGGTCACCATATATTTT
TRBD2	-	TRBV7-6	TRBJ2-3	CASSPLSRTSGGPTNAQYF	TGTGCCAGCAGCCCACTTTCGAGGACTAGCGGGGGGCCCACGAACGCGCAGTATTTT
TRBD1	once	TRBV7-9	TRBJ2-1	CASSPGGGRSNEQFF	TGTGCCAGCAGCCCAGGGGGTGGTAGGAGCAATGAGCAGTTCTTC
-	many	TRBV2	TRBJ1-1	CASSDALMNTEAFF	TGTGCCAGCAGTGACGCACTCATGAACACTGAAGCTTTCTTT
TRBD1	-	TRBV5-1	TRBJ2-1	CASSGGQVYNEQFF	TGCGCCAGCAGCGGTGGACAGGTCTACAATGAGCAGTTCTTC
-	-	TRBV7-3	TRBJ1-2	CASSFHSNYGYTF	TGTGCCAGCAGCTTTCACTCTAACTATGGCTACACCTTC
-	-	TRBV5-4	TRBJ1-3	CASSLMEGLGNTIYF	TGTGCCAGCAGCTTGATGGAGGGGCTAGGAAACACCATATATTTT